This T cell receptor (beta chain) appears in the sequencing data of a study of blood T cell repertoires in COVID-19. Germline V gene sequence: CDR1 ENHRY, CDR2 SYGVKD. This CDR3 contains 13 residues. After removal of 8 bases from V and 3 bases from J, the junction contained 4 bases not matched to a gene. Data came from immunoSEQ multiplex PCR; TCRdb stores just in-frame clones and leaves some out. Here the sample spans about 330,000 clones, roughly 90% being singletons. The specimen sequenced was peripheral blood. The V gene is TRBV10-3, the J gene TRBJ2-5, with 9 bases fitting TRBD1. This sequence was found in a man younger than 40 with COVID-19, enrolled during active disease. The CDR3 DNA sequence: TGTGCCATCGCGACAGGGGGAGAAGAGACCCAGTACTTC. This sequence encodes CAIATGGEETQYF.